Shown below are 12 T cell receptor beta chains from a single sample sequenced in a study of molecular identifiers for immune sequencing clone quantification. TCRdb re-called the PCR reads with MiXCR, one entry per CDR3 protein. Of 250,000 to 400,000 distinct CDR3 sequences in the sample, about a fifth were seen once. The material sequenced was naive CD8+ T cells from blood, with Jurkat cell RNA spiked in. Stated subset: FACS-sorted CD8+CD4-CCR7+CD45RA+ naive T cells. The receptor set was obtained from a human donor in good health. Some libraries in this study had Jurkat cell RNA spiked in.

As for this clonotype: A much bigger clone sits one base away, suggesting this may be a read error. This chain links TRBV7-2 with TRBJ2-4, with TRBD2 matching 15 bases. CDR3 length: 17 residues. CDR1 and CDR2 (germline): SGHTA, FQGNSA. CDR3 DNA: TGTGCCGGCAGCTTCGGACTAGCGGGGGGGAGCGAAAACATTCAGTACTTC. Amino acids: CAGSFGLAGGSENIQYF.

Points on this clonotype: A much larger clonotype is one base distant, so this may be a read error. This chain connects TRBV4-3 to TRBJ1-1; D may be TRBD1 (6 bases). Germline V gives CDR1 LGHNA, CDR2 YSLEER. There are 13 residues in the CDR3. This CDR3 reads CAGSPDRYTEAFF. DNA for the CDR3: TGCGCCGGCAGCCCCGACAGGTACACTGAAGCTTTCTTT.

The chain links TRBV10-3 to TRBJ2-1; TRBD2 agrees at 11 bases. Germline CDR1 ENHRY, CDR2 SYGVKD. This CDR3 is built from 17 residues. Losses at the gene ends were 3 bases for V and 6 bases for J; bases not matched to a gene: 10. The CDR3 reads CAISDLAPGLAVNEQFF. The CDR3 nucleotides read TGTGCCATCAGTGACCTTGCCCCGGGACTAGCGGTCAATGAGCAGTTCTTC.

Turning to this clonotype: This could be a read error, since a much larger clone is one nucleotide away. This chain uses TRBV4-3 with TRBJ2-5; D is uncertain. The CDR3 length is 14 residues. CDR1 is LGHNA and CDR2 is YSLEER in the germline V gene. This chain's CDR3 is CASSSTANQEAQYF. The CDR3 nucleotides are TGCGCCAGCAGCAGTACAGCGAACCAAGAGGCCCAGTACTTC.

This clonotype was counted ten times or more. The rearrangement joins TRBV6-6 to TRBJ1-5, with D maybe TRBD1 (6 bases). Germline assignment: CDR1 MNHNY and CDR2 SVGAGI (reference sequence). V lost 8 bases, J lost 6 bases, and 14 bases lay in between. CDR3 length equals 13 residues. This chain's CDR3 is CASEQGLGQPQHF. Written as DNA, the CDR3 is TGTGCCAGCGAACAGGGTTTGGGTCAGCCCCAGCATTTT.

On this clonotype itself: This may arise from a read error, as a much more abundant clone is one base away. This rearrangement joins TRBV7-2 to TRBJ2-1; 8 bases fit TRBD2. The CDR3 runs 15 residues. V was clipped by 4 bases and J by 8 bases; unmatched bases: 10. Germline-derived CDR1 and CDR2 are SGHTA and FQGNSA. CDR3 loop: CASSSSAGATDEQFF. Written as DNA, the CDR3 is TGTGCCAGCAGCTCCTCAGCGGGAGCTACGGATGAGCAGTTCTTC. The variable domain in full, with the rest retrieved from reference TRBV7-2 and TRBJ2-1, is GAGVSQSPSNKVTEKGKDVELRCDPISGHTALYWYRQSLGQGLEFLIYFQGNSAPDKSGLPSDRFSAERTGGSVSTLTIQRTQQEDSAVYLCASSSSAGATDEQFFGPGTRLTVL.

The chain employs TRBV27 and TRBJ1-6; 8 bases align to TRBD1. The V segment lost 6 bases and the J segment 8 bases; nucleotides outside the gene matches: 9. The CDR3 spans 15 residues. Germline loops: CDR1 MNHEY, CDR2 SMNVEV (reference sequence). The CDR3 coding sequence is TGTGCCAGCAGGCTAACCGGGACAGGCTATTCACCCCTCCACTTT. This codes for CASRLTGTGYSPLHF.

The J gene is TRBJ1-6, the V gene TRBV7-9; D is undetermined. Trimming cost V 6 bases and J 4 bases, with 19 bases left between them. The germline CDR1 and CDR2 sequences are SEHNR and FQNEAQ (reference sequence). The CDR3 totals 17 residues. The CDR3 coding sequence is TGTGCCAGCAGTCTAGAAGCTCAATCAGGTTATAATTCACCCCTCCACTTT. It codes for CASSLEAQSGYNSPLHF.

Ten or more counts support this clonotype. The chain recombines TRBV6-2 or TRBV6-3 with TRBJ1-5; tentatively, D is TRBD1 (6 bases). The CDR3 length is 14 residues. Germline V CDR1 and CDR2: MNHEY, SVGEGT. V dropped 2 bases and J dropped 8 bases, with 13 bases sitting between them. CDR3 region: CASSYDGGVEPQHF. CDR3 sequence (DNA): TGTGCCAGCAGTTACGATGGGGGCGTGGAGCCCCAGCATTTT.

The table lists this clonotype with many counts. V is TRBV4-3 and J is TRBJ2-5; weak D call: TRBD2 (6 bases). The germline V gene encodes CDR1 LGHNA and CDR2 YSLEER. Trimming pared 0 bases from V and 0 bases from J, leaving 17 bases between. The length of the CDR3 is 18 residues. In nucleotides, the CDR3 is TGCGCCAGCAGCCAAGATATCGCTAGCGAGAAGTACCAAGAGACCCAGTACTTC. Protein product: CASSQDIASEKYQETQYF.

The V gene is TRBV30, the J gene TRBJ2-7, with 7 bases matching TRBD1. This CDR3 has 14 amino acids. V shed 4 bases, J shed 7 bases, and the junction held 13 bases outside the gene matches. Germline V gene sequence: CDR1 GTSNPN, CDR2 SVGIG (reference sequence). CDR3 sequence reads: CAWNEGQVYLEQYF. The CDR3 DNA follows: TGTGCCTGGAATGAAGGACAGGTATATTTGGAGCAGTACTTC.

In this sample, this clonotype turned up many times. The chain is built from TRBV7-8 and TRBJ2-7; D unclear. The V end lost 5 bases, the J end lost 5 bases, and 7 bases lay between the germline ends. This CDR3 contains 11 residues. Germline CDR1 SGHVS, CDR2 FQNEAQ. CDR3 protein: CASSPVNEQYF. Written as DNA, the CDR3 is TGTGCCAGCAGCCCCGTAAACGAGCAGTACTTC.